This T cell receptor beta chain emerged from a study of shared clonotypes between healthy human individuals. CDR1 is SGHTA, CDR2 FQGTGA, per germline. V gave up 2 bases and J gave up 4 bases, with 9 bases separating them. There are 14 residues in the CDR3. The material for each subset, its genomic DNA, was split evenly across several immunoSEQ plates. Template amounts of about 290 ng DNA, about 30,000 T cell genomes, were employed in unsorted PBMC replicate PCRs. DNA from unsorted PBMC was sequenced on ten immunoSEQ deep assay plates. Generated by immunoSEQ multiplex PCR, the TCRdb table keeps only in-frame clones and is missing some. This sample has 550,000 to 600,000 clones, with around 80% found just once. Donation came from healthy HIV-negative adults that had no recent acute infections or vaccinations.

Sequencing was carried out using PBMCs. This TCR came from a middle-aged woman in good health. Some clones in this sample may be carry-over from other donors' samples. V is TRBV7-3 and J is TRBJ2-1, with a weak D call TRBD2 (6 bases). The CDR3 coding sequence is TGTGCCAGCAGCTTAGAACTAGCTTACAATGAGCAGTTCTTC. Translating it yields CASSLELAYNEQFF.